This TCR beta chain was profiled in a study of cytomegalovirus exposure and HLA in healthy donors. General observations from the study: Using a false discovery rate of 0.05, a later analysis showed that 16,951 TCR beta sequences were associated with HLA alleles.

Primers: 60 Vbeta forward and 13 Jbeta reverse. Here immunoSEQ multiplex PCR was the method, and the copy in TCRdb shows in-frame clones only, minus some. The sample records under 150,000 clones, roughly 70% being singletons. A word on this clone: Its target is unknown.

The germline V and J ends were trimmed by 0 bases and 7 bases, with 10 bases remaining between them. The CDR3 is 15 residues long. From germline, CDR1 is KGHSH and CDR2 LQKENI. The receptor was derived from a man between 18 and 35 years old in good health and CMV-seropositive. The chain employs TRBV18 and TRBJ1-6; D is unresolved. The sample comprised PBMCs. The CDR3 protein is CASSPPEDLNSPLHF. The CDR3 nucleotides are TGTGCCAGCTCACCACCGGAGGATCTGAATTCACCCCTCCACTTT. Based on the CDR3 plus reference TRBV18 and TRBJ1-6, the full variable domain is NAGVMQNPRHLVRRRGQEARLRCSPMKGHSHVYWYRQLPEEGLKFMVYLQKENIIDESGMPKERFSAEFPKEGPSILRIQQVVRGDSAAYFCASSPPEDLNSPLHFGNGTRLTVT.